Presented here are 16 T cell receptor beta chains from one specimen sequenced in a study of tumor-infiltrating lymphocytes in primary liver carcinoma. Germline DNA was also extracted, while the blood RNA originated from unsorted whole blood. Production of TCR beta cDNA used 400 to 600 ng total RNA together with a constant-region primer. Libraries of TCR beta came from three nested multiplex PCR rounds with slightly modified ARM-PCR. The first two PCR rounds, around 11 cycles each, used TRBV1-TRBV30 forward primers and a C-beta reverse primer. Each CDR3 protein gets one entry after TCRdb re-called the multiplex PCR reads with MiXCR. The sample lists some 180,000 distinct CDR3 sequences, 60% occurring once. The sequencing sample was made of peripheral blood. The receptors derive from a middle-aged man with primary liver carcinoma and hepatitis B virus infection.

J is TRBJ2-7 and V is TRBV4-1; 9 bases align to TRBD2. The CDR3 loop spans 15 amino acids. Losses at the gene ends were 1 base for V and 3 bases for J; bases not matched to a gene: 4. The germline CDR1 and CDR2 sequences are MGHRA and YSYEKL. CDR3 DNA sequence: TGCGCCAGCAGCCAAGGGACTAGCGCGCGCTACGAGCAGTACTTC. Translated: CASSQGTSARYEQYF.

The V call is TRBV4-2, the J call TRBJ2-5; TRBD2 might be the D (5 bases). This CDR3 region has 16 residues. From germline, CDR1 is LGHNA and CDR2 YNFKEQ. V was pared by 4 bases and J by 2 bases, with 17 bases between. This chain's CDR3 is CASSLERNPAQETQYF. CDR3 coding DNA: TGTGCCAGCAGCCTAGAGCGGAACCCGGCACAAGAGACCCAGTACTTC.

In nucleotides, the CDR3 is TGTGCCAGCAGTTTAAGGGCAACAGGAGTGGGGACCCAGTACTTC. Translation gives CASSLRATGVGTQYF. The chain recombines TRBV12-3 or TRBV12-4 with TRBJ2-5; tentatively, D is TRBD1 (5 bases). The CDR3 contains 15 residues. Trimming took 2 bases from V and 7 from J, leaving 17 bases between them.

For this clonotype: The junction departs from the called germline gene at one end, perhaps through a read error. This chain links TRBV2 with TRBJ2-7, with 9 bases fitting TRBD2. This CDR3 region has 12 residues. Germline V gene data show CDR1 as SNHLY and CDR2 as FYNNEI. The CDR3 DNA reads TGTGCCAGCAGTGAAGCAGAAGGGCGGGAGGGATTC. This sequence encodes CASSEAEGREGF. The full variable domain, in which reference TRBV2 and TRBJ2-7 provide the parts outside the CDR3, is EPEVTQTPSHQVTQMGQEVILRCVPISNHLYFYWYRQILGQKVEFLVSFYNNEISEKSEIFDDQFSVERPDGSNFTLKIRSTKLEDSAMYFCASSEAEGREGFGPGTRLTVT.

In regard to this clonotype: One end of the junction is discordant with germline, which a read error may explain. CDR3 protein: CASGLGQGRGGYAF. CDR3 nucleotide sequence: TGTGCCAGCGGCTTGGGACAGGGTCGAGGTGGCTACGCCTTC. The J gene is TRBJ1-2, the V gene TRBV11-2; 9 positions match TRBD1. The CDR3 totals 14 residues. Germline loops: CDR1 SGHAT, CDR2 FQNNGV.

J is TRBJ2-7 and V is TRBV6-6; D is uncertain. This CDR3 has 18 amino acids. CDR1 and CDR2 (germline): MNHNY, SVGAGI (reference sequence). Trimming took off 6 bases at V and 2 bases at J, with 26 bases between the two ends. In DNA, the CDR3 is TGTGCCAGCAGCGAACCCTCTTTTCCGGGCTTCCCGGCCTACGAGCAGTACTTC. It is translated as CASSEPSFPGFPAYEQYF.

A few counts support this clonotype. V and J are TRBV29-1 and TRBJ2-1; no definite D call. The V gene's germline CDR1 is SQVTM and CDR2 ANQGSEA. Deletions cut 8 bases from V and 0 bases from J, with 14 bases between. The CDR3 has 14 amino acids. In DNA, the CDR3 is TGCAGCCTGCTATACGGTAGCTCCTACAATGAGCAGTTCTTC. Residues: CSLLYGSSYNEQFF.

Note on this clonotype: A much more abundant neighbour one base away suggests this may be a read error. The chain carries TRBV12-3 or TRBV12-4 and TRBJ2-3; D not resolved. CDR3 length: 13 residues. CDR3 region: CDSSSQNTDTQYF. As DNA, the CDR3 is TGTGACAGCAGTTCCCAGAACACAGATACGCAGTATTTT.

This clonotype has only a few counts. A read error is likely, as this CDR3 ends without the conserved phenylalanine or tryptophan. V gene TRBV12-3 or TRBV12-4 combines with J gene TRBJ2-6, with no clear D. The CDR3 is 15 amino acids. The ends were cut back, 2 bases at V and 3 bases at J, with 8 bases in the middle. CDR3 residues: CASSLIQDGANVLTL. CDR3 DNA sequence: TGTGCCAGCAGTTTAATTCAGGATGGGGCCAACGTCCTGACTCTC.

V is TRBV6-1 and J is TRBJ2-1; 8 bases match TRBD2. In germline, CDR1 is MNHNS, CDR2 SASEGT. Trimming took 4 bases from V and 7 from J; bases not matched to a gene: 15. The CDR3 runs 17 residues. In DNA form, the CDR3 reads TGTGCCAGCAGTGTTTCGGGGTGGGCTAGCGGGCCAAATGAGCAGTTCTTC. Translating gives CASSVSGWASGPNEQFF.

Points on this clonotype: Germline and junction disagree at one end, which may indicate a read error. V gene TRBV11-2 combines with J gene TRBJ1-3, with D maybe TRBD1 (5 bases). Germline V gene sequence: CDR1 SGHAT, CDR2 FQNNGV. The CDR3 length is 14 residues. The CDR3 DNA reads as TGCGCCAGCAGCTTAGGGACCGACGGAAACACCATATATTTT. This encodes CASSLGTDGNTIYF.

The V gene is TRBV11-2, the J gene TRBJ2-1, with no clear D. V lost 2 bases, J lost 8 bases, and 25 bases lay in between. CDR1 SGHAT and CDR2 FQNNGV come from the germline V gene. This CDR3 is 18 amino acids long. CDR3 loop: CASSLLGLGPSGNYEQFF. CDR3 coding DNA: TGTGCCAGCAGCTTACTAGGTCTTGGGCCTAGTGGGAACTATGAGCAGTTCTTC.

This clonotype was detected a few times. The genes are TRBV6-1 and TRBJ2-7, with a weak D call TRBD1 (5 bases). Between the trimmed V and J ends, which lost 4 bases and 5 bases, there was a span of 9 bases. Germline CDR1 is MNHNS and CDR2 is SASEGT. The CDR3 runs to 12 residues. CDR3 sequence (DNA): TGTGCCAGCAGTGCTCAGGGTGACGAGCAGTACTTC. Protein sequence: CASSAQGDEQYF.

This clonotype was picked up one time. The rearrangement joins TRBV10-1 to TRBJ2-3, with D possibly being TRBD2 (6 bases). Looked up from germline, CDR1 is WNHNN and CDR2 is SYGVQD (reference sequence). V dropped 4 bases and J dropped 2 bases, with 7 bases sitting between them. The CDR3 contains 13 residues. The CDR3 loop is CASSAGDTDTQYF. CDR3 DNA sequence: TGCGCCAGCAGTGCGGGAGACACAGATACGCAGTATTTT.

The chain carries TRBV11-2 and TRBJ2-7; D gene uncertain. The CDR3 is 14 amino acids. Between the trimmed V and J ends, which lost 5 bases and 2 bases, there was a span of 13 bases. Germline-derived CDR1 and CDR2 are SGHAT and FQNNGV. In nucleotides, the CDR3 is TGTGCCAGCAGCCCTTCGTTTAGCACCTACGAGCAGTACTTC. This gives the protein CASSPSFSTYEQYF.

The chain is built from TRBV5-1 and TRBJ2-3; 8 nucleotides match TRBD1. The germline CDR1 and CDR2 sequences are SGHRS and YFSETQ. The junction had 12 bases not matched to a gene; V was cut back by 8 bases and J by 4 bases. This CDR3 contains 15 residues. DNA of the CDR3: TGCGCCAGTAGTCTGTGGCAGGGGGCCGCAGATACGCAGTATTTT. It specifies CASSLWQGAADTQYF.